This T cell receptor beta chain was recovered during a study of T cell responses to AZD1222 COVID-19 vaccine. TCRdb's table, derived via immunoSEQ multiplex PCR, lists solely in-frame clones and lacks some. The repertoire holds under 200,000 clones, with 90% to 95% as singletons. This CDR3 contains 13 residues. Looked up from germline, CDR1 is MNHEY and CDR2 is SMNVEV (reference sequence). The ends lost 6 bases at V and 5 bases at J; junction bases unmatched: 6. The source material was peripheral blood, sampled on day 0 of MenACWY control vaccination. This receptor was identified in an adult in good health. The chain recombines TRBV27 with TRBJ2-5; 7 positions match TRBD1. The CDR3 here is CASSHSRGETQYF. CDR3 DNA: TGTGCCAGCAGCCATTCCAGGGGGGAGACCCAGTACTTC.